This paragraph reports one T cell receptor beta chain. Its antigen is unknown. The V gene's germline CDR1 is ENHRY and CDR2 SYGVKD. The CDR3 has 15 amino acids. V gave up 6 bases and J gave up 4 bases; unmatched junction bases: 9. Assay: immunoSEQ multiplex PCR; the TCRdb copy retains only in-frame clones and omits some. The data hold around 2.1 million clones, with 90% to 95% observed a single time. In the naive CD8 group, cells lacked CD45RO and were positively selected for CCR7, so terminally differentiated effector memory CD45RA+ cells were left out. The sample comes from a study of shared clonotypes between healthy human individuals. Study-level results: In this cohort, only blood was sampled, and tissue repertoires likely differ.

The V gene is TRBV10-3, the J gene TRBJ1-3; 7 bases map to TRBD1. Input material: naive CD8+ T cells from PBMCs. This sequence was found in a man younger than 30 in good health. Some clones in this sample may be carry-over from other donors' samples. The CDR3 coding sequence is TGTGCCATCAGCGGTGACAGGGATGCAGGAAACACCATATATTTT. It is translated as CAISGDRDAGNTIYF.